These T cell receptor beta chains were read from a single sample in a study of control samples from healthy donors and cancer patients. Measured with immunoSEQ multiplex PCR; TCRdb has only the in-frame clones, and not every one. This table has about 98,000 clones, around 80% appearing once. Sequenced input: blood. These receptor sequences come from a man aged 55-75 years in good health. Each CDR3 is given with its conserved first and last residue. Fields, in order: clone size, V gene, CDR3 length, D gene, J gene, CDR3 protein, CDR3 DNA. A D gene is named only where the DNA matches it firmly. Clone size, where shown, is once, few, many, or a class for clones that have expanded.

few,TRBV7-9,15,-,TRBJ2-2,CASGRPTGSTGELFF,TGTGCCAGCGGCCGACCAACAGGGTCTACCGGGGAGCTGTTTTTT
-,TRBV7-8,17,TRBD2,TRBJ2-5,CASSHIKAGGPKETQYF,TGTGCCAGCAGCCATATAAAAGCGGGGGGGCCGAAAGAGACCCAGTACTTC
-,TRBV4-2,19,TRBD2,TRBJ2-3,CASSQDYTGGSLATDTQYF,TGTGCCAGCAGCCAAGATTATACGGGGGGGTCGTTAGCAACAGATACGCAGTATTTT
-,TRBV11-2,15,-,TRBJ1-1,CASSTRSFLNTEAFF,TGTGCCAGCAGCACCCGGTCTTTCCTGAACACTGAAGCTTTCTTT
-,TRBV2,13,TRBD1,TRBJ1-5,CASNGQGNQPQHF,TGTGCCAGCAATGGACAGGGGAATCAGCCCCAGCATTTT
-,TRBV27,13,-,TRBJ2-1,CASSLSTLNEQFF,TGTGCCAGCAGTTTATCGACCCTCAATGAGCAGTTCTTC
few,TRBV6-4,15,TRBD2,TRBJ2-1,CASSEASGAHNEQFF,TGTGCCAGCAGTGAAGCAAGCGGGGCTCACAATGAGCAGTTCTTC
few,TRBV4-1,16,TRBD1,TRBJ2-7,CASSQDPTGVIRKQYF,TGCGCCAGCAGCCAAGATCCCACAGGGGTAATACGGAAGCAGTACTTC
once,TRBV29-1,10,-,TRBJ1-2,CSVESYGYTF,TGCAGCGTGGAGTCCTATGGCTACACCTTC
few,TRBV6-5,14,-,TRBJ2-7,CASRPGQNSYEQYF,TGTGCCAGCAGACCTGGACAGAACTCCTACGAGCAGTACTTC
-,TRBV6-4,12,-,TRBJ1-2,CASSDGRQQRTF,TGTGCCAGCAGTGACGGGAGACAGCAAAGGACCTTC
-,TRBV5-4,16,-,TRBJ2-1,CASSLEVLARHNEQFF,TGTGCCAGCAGCTTGGAGGTCTTAGCGAGACACAATGAGCAGTTCTTC
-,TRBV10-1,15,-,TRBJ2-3,CASSESASDTDTQYF,TGCGCCAGCAGTGAGTCGGCTAGCGACACAGATACGCAGTATTTT
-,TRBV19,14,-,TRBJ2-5,CASSAEQGSGTQYF,TGTGCCAGTAGTGCCGAACAGGGCTCCGGGACCCAGTACTTC
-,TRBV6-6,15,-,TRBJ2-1,CASSWAPEAYNEQFF,TGTGCCAGCAGTTGGGCCCCGGAGGCCTACAATGAGCAGTTCTTC
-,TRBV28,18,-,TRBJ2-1,CASTSAIGGRTAYNEQFF,TGTGCCAGCACCTCGGCTATTGGAGGGAGGACGGCCTACAATGAGCAGTTCTTC
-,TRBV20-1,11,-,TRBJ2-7,CSALLTREQYF,TGCAGTGCCCTACTAACTCGGGAGCAGTACTTC
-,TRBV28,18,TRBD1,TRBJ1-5,CASSPDRTGGLRNQPQHF,TGTGCCAGCAGTCCAGATAGGACAGGGGGACTGCGCAATCAGCCCCAGCATTTT
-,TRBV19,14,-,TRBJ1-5,CASSEAGGNQPQHF,TGTGCCAGTAGTGAGGCGGGCGGCAATCAGCCCCAGCATTTT
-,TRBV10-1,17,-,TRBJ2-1,CASSGWRGATSYNEQFF,TGCGCCAGCAGCGGGTGGAGGGGGGCCACCTCCTACAATGAGCAGTTCTTC
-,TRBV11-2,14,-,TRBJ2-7,CASSLIARAYEQYF,TGTGCCAGCAGCTTAATCGCGAGGGCCTACGAGCAGTACTTC
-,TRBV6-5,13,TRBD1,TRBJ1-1,CASSRQGGTEAFF,TGTGCCAGCAGCCGACAGGGAGGCACTGAAGCTTTCTTT
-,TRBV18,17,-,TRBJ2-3,CASSQITVASGTDTQYF,TGTGCCAGCTCACAGATTACAGTAGCATCGGGCACAGATACGCAGTATTTT
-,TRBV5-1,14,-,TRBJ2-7,CASSPLDVPYEQYF,TGCGCCAGCAGCCCACTGGATGTCCCTTACGAGCAGTACTTC